One sample yielded the 16 T cell receptor beta chains listed below, sequenced in a study of read filtering for tumor transcriptome and immune sequencing. Molecular barcoded adaptors covering alpha/delta and beta/gamma chains were used on about 390 ng RNA. TCRdb independently ran MiXCR on the reads; one entry per CDR3 protein. This table has roughly 67,000 distinct CDR3 sequences, approximately 19% appearing once. Sequencing was carried out using a population of CD138-negative cells sorted from bone marrow. The source is a donor aged 40 or older with multiple myeloma.

This clonotype counts as medium-sized (0.01 to 0.1%). The chain carries TRBV7-3 and TRBJ2-1; D remains ambiguous. The V end was cut by 2 bases, the J end by 10 bases, with 12 bases between. Germline V gene sequence: CDR1 SGHTA, CDR2 FQGTGA. This CDR3 spans 13 amino acids. In DNA form, the CDR3 reads TGTGCCAGCAGCTTAGGAGCTGGAAAAGAGCAGTTCTTC. Its translation: CASSLGAGKEQFF. Variable domain in full (rest from reference TRBV7-3 and TRBJ2-1): GAGVSQTPSNKVTEKGKYVELRCDPISGHTALYWYRQSLGQGPEFLIYFQGTGAADDSGLPNDRFFAVRPEGSVSTLKIQRTERGDSAVYLCASSLGAGKEQFFGPGTRLTVL.

There are many counts of this clonotype. The V and J genes are TRBV5-6 and TRBJ2-2, with D possibly matching TRBD1 (6 bases). V was clipped by 4 bases and J by 5 bases, with 9 bases between them. This CDR3 region has 13 residues. Germline loops: CDR1 SGHDT, CDR2 YYEEEE. The CDR3 loop is CASSLGTTGELFF. The DNA for the CDR3 is TGTGCCAGCAGCCTCGGGACAACCGGGGAGCTGTTTTTT. Looking up the rest from reference TRBV5-6 and TRBJ2-2 gives the full variable domain: DAGVTQSPTHLIKTRGQQVTLRCSPKSGHDTVSWYQQALGQGPQFIFQYYEEEERQRGNFPDRFSGHQFPNYSSELNVNALLLGDSALYLCASSLGTTGELFFGEGSRLTVL.

Many counts were recorded for this clonotype. The chain combines TRBV20-1 with TRBJ1-2; D remains ambiguous. Between the trimmed V and J ends, which lost 0 bases and 8 bases, there was a span of 10 bases. This CDR3 contains 12 residues. Germline CDR1 reads DFQATT; CDR2 reads SNEGSKA (reference sequence). DNA of the CDR3: TGCAGTGCTAGAGATGCTGGGCTCGGCTACACCTTC. It yields the protein CSARDAGLGYTF.

This clonotype was seen only once. A read error may be the cause here, since a much bigger clone is one base away. V is TRBV7-9 and J is TRBJ2-3, with D perhaps matching TRBD2 (6 bases). The CDR3 is made up of 14 amino acids. Germline loops: CDR1 SEHNR, CDR2 FQNEAQ (reference sequence). The chain's CDR3 is CASGLGGYTDTQYF. The CDR3 nucleotides read TGTGCCAGCGGCTTGGGGGGATACACAGATACGCAGTATTTT.

This clonotype was counted ten times or more. V usage is TRBV6-5 and J usage is TRBJ1-6; 7 positions agree with TRBD1. Per the germline V gene, CDR1 is MNHEY and CDR2 is SVGAGI. J was trimmed by 6 bases and V by 4 bases; bases with no gene match: 3. The CDR3 is 14 residues long. The CDR3 region is CASSWGDSNSPLHF. For the CDR3, the DNA is TGTGCCAGCAGTTGGGGGGACAGTAATTCACCCCTCCACTTT.

Ten or more counts support this clonotype. V and J are TRBV6-2 or TRBV6-3 and TRBJ2-3; no clear D gene. Between the trimmed V and J ends, which lost 2 bases and 4 bases, there was a span of 1 base. The germline V gene has CDR1 MNHEY and CDR2 SVGEGT. The length of the CDR3 is 11 residues. The CDR3 region has the DNA TGTGCCAGCAGTTACCCAGATACGCAGTATTTT. Amino acid sequence: CASSYPDTQYF.

This clonotype has at least ten counts. The genes are TRBV12-3 or TRBV12-4 and TRBJ2-3; 7 nucleotides match TRBD1. This CDR3 has 14 amino acids. J gave up 3 bases and V 6 bases, and 6 bases lay outside the gene matches. In DNA, the CDR3 is TGTGCCAGCAGACCCGGGGACAGTACAGATACGCAGTATTTT. Its protein product is CASRPGDSTDTQYF.

Many counts were recorded for this clonotype. The rearrangement uses TRBV30 and TRBJ2-5; possible D gene TRBD1, 6 bases. Germline values: CDR1 GTSNPN, CDR2 SVGIG (reference sequence). The CDR3 consists of 11 residues. The V and J ends lost 6 bases and 5 bases respectively, with 10 bases between them. The CDR3 bases are TGTGCCTGTGCAGGGGATGAGACCCAGTACTTC. It translates to CACAGDETQYF. Using reference TRBV30 and TRBJ2-5 for the parts outside the CDR3, the full variable domain is SQTIHQWPATLVQPVGSPLSLECTVEGTSNPNLYWYRQAAGRGLQLLFYSVGIGQISSEVPQNLSASRPQDRQFILSSKKLLLSDSGFYLCACAGDETQYFGPGTRLLVL.

Concerning this clonotype: This may arise from a read error, as a much more abundant clone is one base away. The chain carries TRBV5-4 and TRBJ2-7; D remains unclear. CDR3 length: 14 amino acids. CDR1 SGHNT and CDR2 YYREEE come from the germline V gene (reference sequence). Here the CDR3 reads CASSPDAQTYKQYF. The CDR3 bases are TGTGCCAGCAGCCCCGACGCACAAACCTACAAGCAGTACTTC.

There are many counts of this clonotype. V and J are TRBV19 and TRBJ1-2; the D gene is possibly TRBD1 (5 bases). The V end lost 5 bases, the J end lost 4 bases, and 11 bases lay between the germline ends. Germline values: CDR1 LNHDA, CDR2 SQIVND (reference sequence). The CDR3 runs 13 residues. The DNA of the CDR3 is TGTGCCAGTAGTGTGGACATCATCTATGGCTACACCTTC. Translating gives CASSVDIIYGYTF. Based on the CDR3 plus reference TRBV19 and TRBJ1-2, the full variable domain is DGGITQSPKYLFRKEGQNVTLSCEQNLNHDAMYWYRQDPGQGLRLIYYSQIVNDFQKGDIAEGYSVSREKKESFPLTVTSAQKNPTAFYLCASSVDIIYGYTFGSGTRLTVV.

This clonotype was recorded a few times. This chain uses TRBV20-1 with TRBJ1-2; D is ambiguous. V lost 5 bases and J lost 5, with 12 bases in between. Germline CDR1 is DFQATT and CDR2 is SNEGSKA (reference sequence). There are 12 residues in the CDR3. This CDR3 is CSAEGHAYGYTF. CDR3 nucleotide sequence: TGCAGTGCTGAGGGCCACGCGTATGGCTACACCTTC.

The chain has TRBV19 and TRBJ2-2; 12 bases line up with TRBD1. The ends lost 7 bases at V and 2 bases at J; junction bases unmatched: 5. The CDR3 length is 16 residues. Looked up from germline, CDR1 is LNHDA and CDR2 is SQIVND (reference sequence). The CDR3 here is CASTRGTGGNTGELFF. CDR3 in DNA: TGTGCCAGTACCCGTGGGACAGGGGGCAACACCGGGGAGCTGTTTTTT.

Concerning this clonotype: A much larger clone is a single base away; this may be a read error. This rearrangement joins TRBV10-3 to TRBJ2-3, with 7 bases that match TRBD2. This CDR3 is 13 amino acids long. The germline V gene has CDR1 ENHRY and CDR2 SYGVKD. CDR3 sequence reads: CAIRGDYRDTQCF. In DNA, the CDR3 is TGTGCCATCAGGGGGGACTATCGGGATACGCAGTGTTTT.

This rearrangement joins TRBV15 to TRBJ2-3, with 13 bases lining up with TRBD2. CDR3 length equals 17 residues. Germline CDR1 and CDR2: LNHNV and YYDKDF (reference sequence). With V trimmed by 0 bases and J by 5 bases, 5 bases remained unmatched. DNA of the CDR3: TGTGCCACCAGCAGAGATCTAAGGACTAGCGGGAGAGATACGCAGTATTTT. Residues: CATSRDLRTSGRDTQYF.

This chain joins TRBV2 and TRBJ2-6; no clear D gene. CDR3 length: 15 residues. The V gene lost 5 bases and the J gene lost 0 bases, with 8 bases spanning the gap. Germline CDR1 reads SNHLY; CDR2 reads FYNNEI. Here the CDR3 DNA reads TGTGCCAGCAGTCCTGAAACCTCTGGGGCCAACGTCCTGACTTTC. Its translation: CASSPETSGANVLTF.

Concerning this clonotype itself: This may be a read error: a much more frequent sequence differs by one nucleotide. The chain uses TRBV2 and TRBJ1-1; D ambiguous. From germline, CDR1 is SNHLY and CDR2 FYNNEI. The CDR3 runs 14 residues. V was pared by 7 bases and J by 1 base, with 13 bases between. CDR3 amino acids: CASIENRRNTEAFF. In DNA form, the CDR3 reads TGTGCCAGCATTGAGAACAGAAGGAACACTGAAGCTTTCTTT. Full variable domain (remainder filled in from reference TRBV2 and TRBJ1-1): EPEVTQTPSHQVTQMGQEVILRCVPISNHLYFYWYRQILGQKVEFLVSFYNNEISEKSEIFDDQFSVERPDGSNFTLKIRSTKLEDSAMYFCASIENRRNTEAFFGQGTRLTVV.